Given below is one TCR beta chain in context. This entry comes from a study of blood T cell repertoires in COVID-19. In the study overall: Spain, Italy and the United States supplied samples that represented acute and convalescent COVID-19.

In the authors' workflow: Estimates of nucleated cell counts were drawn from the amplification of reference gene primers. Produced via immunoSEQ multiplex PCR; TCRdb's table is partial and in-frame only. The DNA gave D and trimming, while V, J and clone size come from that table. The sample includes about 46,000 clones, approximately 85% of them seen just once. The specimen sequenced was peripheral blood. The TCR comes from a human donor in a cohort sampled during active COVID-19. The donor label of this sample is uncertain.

CDR3 in DNA: TGTGCCACCAGCAGAGAACAGGGGAGCAATCAGCCCCAGCATTTT. It translates to CATSREQGSNQPQHF. This chain links TRBV15 with TRBJ1-5; TRBD1 aligns across 7 bases. Looked up from germline, CDR1 is LNHNV and CDR2 is YYDKDF (reference sequence). Trimming at V came to 0 bases and at J to 1 base, leaving 0 bases not matched to a gene. The CDR3 has 15 amino acids.